The 26 T cell receptor beta chains below come from one sample, sequenced in a study of blood T cell repertoires in COVID-19. Repertoires were generated with immunoSEQ multiplex PCR, while TCRdb's copy carries only in-frame clones and drops some. The sample carries roughly 100,000 clones, around 83% recorded once. The sequenced sample was peripheral blood. These receptors all come from a man between 65 and 85 years old with active or convalescent COVID-19.

The V and J genes are TRBV30 and TRBJ1-1; TRBD1 agrees at 10 bases. V shed 4 bases, J shed 4 bases, and the junction held 3 bases outside the gene matches. The CDR3 runs to 13 residues. The germline V gene has CDR1 GTSNPN and CDR2 SVGIG (reference sequence). The CDR3 nucleotides read TGTGCCTGGAATGGACAGGGGGTCACTGAAGCTTTCTTT. Its protein product is CAWNGQGVTEAFF.

This chain uses TRBV5-8 with TRBJ1-1, with D perhaps matching TRBD1 (6 bases). V gave up 0 bases and J gave up 5 bases, with 11 bases separating them. The CDR3 is made up of 14 amino acids. Germline V lookup: CDR1 SGHTS, CDR2 YDEGEE. The CDR3 bases are TGTGCCAGCAGCTTGGAGGGGGGGCGAACTGAAGCTTTCTTT. Amino acid sequence: CASSLEGGRTEAFF.

The gene calls are TRBV5-1 and TRBJ1-2; D may be TRBD1 (6 bases). From germline, CDR1 is SGHRS and CDR2 YFSETQ. V lost 4 bases and J lost 8, with 12 bases in between. The CDR3 extends over 12 amino acids. The CDR3 sequence is CASSRTGSGYTF. CDR3 DNA sequence: TGCGCCAGCAGCAGAACAGGGAGCGGCTACACCTTC. Combining the CDR3 with reference TRBV5-1 and TRBJ1-2 gives the whole variable domain KAGVTQTPRYLIKTRGQQVTLSCSPISGHRSVSWYQQTPGQGLQFLFEYFSETQRNKGNFPGRFSGRQFSNSRSEMNVSTLELGDSALYLCASSRTGSGYTFGSGTRLTVV.

This sequence joins TRBV19 and TRBJ1-2; TRBD1 aligns across 7 bases. This CDR3 has 14 amino acids. Losses at the gene ends were 7 bases for V and 2 bases for J; bases not matched to a gene: 7. Germline lookup yields CDR1 LNHDA and CDR2 SQIVND (reference sequence). CDR3 protein: CASMERGRNYGYTF. CDR3 nucleotide sequence: TGTGCCAGTATGGAGAGGGGGCGGAACTATGGCTACACCTTC.

This clone was counted a few times. At the DNA level, this CDR3 is encoded by other sequences in the same sample as well. The rearrangement joins TRBV2 to TRBJ2-1, with TRBD2 identical over 7 bases. This CDR3 is 15 amino acids long. Germline CDR1 and CDR2: SNHLY and FYNNEI. V shed 1 base and J 4 bases; nucleotides not matched to a gene: 4. The chain's CDR3 is CASSEGLAEYNEQFF. The CDR3 coding sequence is TGTGCCAGCAGTGAAGGGCTAGCGGAATACAATGAGCAGTTCTTC.

The CDR3, as DNA: TGTGCCAGCAGCTTAGATTATTTGGGACAGGGATTCGCTGAAGCTTTCTTT. Encoded protein: CASSLDYLGQGFAEAFF. The chain joins TRBV7-9 to TRBJ1-1, with 9 nucleotides matching TRBD1. Germline V CDR1 and CDR2: SEHNR, FQNEAQ (reference sequence). The CDR3 consists of 17 residues. Unmatched junction bases numbered 12, after V lost 1 base and J lost 6 bases.

The DNA for the CDR3 is TGCGCCAGCAGCCTAAACAGGGGGAACACTGAAGCTTTCTTT. Residues: CASSLNRGNTEAFF. The chain uses TRBV5-1 and TRBJ1-1, with TRBD1 matching 7 bases. CDR1 is SGHRS, CDR2 YFSETQ, per germline. This CDR3 has 14 amino acids. V lost 4 bases to trimming and J lost 1 base; unmatched junction nucleotides: 4.

The chain recombines TRBV9 with TRBJ2-1, with 7 bases lining up with TRBD2. Germline V CDR1 and CDR2: SGDLS, YYNGEE. The junction had 4 bases not matched to a gene; V was cut back by 4 bases and J by 0 bases. This CDR3 is 15 amino acids long. This chain's CDR3 is CASSPSGISYNEQFF. The CDR3 nucleotides read TGTGCCAGCAGCCCGAGCGGGATCTCCTACAATGAGCAGTTCTTC.

V and J are TRBV7-2 and TRBJ2-5, with TRBD2 matching over 8 bases. V was pared by 5 bases and J by 2 bases, with 7 bases of the junction left unmatched. The CDR3 is made up of 15 amino acids. CDR1 is SGHTA, CDR2 FQGNSA, per germline. CDR3: CASSLRGGVQETQYF. Written as DNA, the CDR3 is TGTGCCAGCAGCCTCCGGGGGGGGGTACAAGAGACCCAGTACTTC.

There are a few counts of this clone. V and J are TRBV7-9 and TRBJ2-5, with 7 bases matching TRBD1. CDR1 is SEHNR, CDR2 FQNEAQ, per germline (reference sequence). The CDR3 covers 17 residues. V was pared by 0 bases and J by 1 base, with 8 bases of the junction left unmatched. DNA for the CDR3: TGTGCCAGCAGCTTAGCTTTATCTTGGACAGGCCAAGAGACCCAGTACTTC. This translates into CASSLALSWTGQETQYF.

This chain connects TRBV6-6 to TRBJ2-7; 11 positions agree with TRBD1. V dropped 5 bases and J dropped 5; count of bases not matched to a gene: 5. Per germline, CDR1 MNHNY and CDR2 SVGAGI (reference sequence). The CDR3 spans 14 residues. The CDR3 region is CASSGQGARNEQYF. The CDR3 DNA reads as TGTGCCAGCAGTGGACAGGGGGCGCGGAACGAGCAGTACTTC.

The chain couples TRBV5-5 to TRBJ1-1; TRBD1 matches at 10 bases. The CDR3 covers 19 residues. In germline, CDR1 is SGHKS, CDR2 YYEKEE (reference sequence). V shed 4 bases, J shed 0 bases, and the junction held 15 bases outside the gene matches. CDR3 sequence reads: CASSLPLTLTGGLNTEAFF. The CDR3, as DNA: TGTGCCAGCAGCCTACCCTTGACTTTGACAGGGGGCCTGAACACTGAAGCTTTCTTT.

The chain is built from TRBV28 and TRBJ2-7; TRBD1 might be the D (5 bases). Germline V gene lookup returns CDR1 MDHEN and CDR2 SYDVKM. The V end was cut by 3 bases, the J end by 3 bases, with 9 bases between. The CDR3 has 13 amino acids. CDR3 bases: TGTGCCAGCAGTTTGTCAGGGTTCTACGAGCAGTACTTC. Translated: CASSLSGFYEQYF.

This chain links TRBV5-1 with TRBJ2-2; no reliable D call. The CDR3 sequence is 13 residues long. In germline, CDR1 is SGHRS, CDR2 YFSETQ. Trimming removed 5 bases from V and 4 bases from J, with 9 bases in between. The CDR3 reads CASRTFSTGELFF. The CDR3 coding sequence is TGCGCCAGCAGGACATTTTCCACCGGGGAGCTGTTTTTT.

The chain carries TRBV21-1 and TRBJ2-1; TRBD2, as called in the table, went unchecked against the DNA. TRBV21-1 is described as a pseudogene. This CDR3 is 18 amino acids long. The CDR3 DNA reads as TGTGCCAGCAGCAACCCGGGACTAGCGGGGGGCCCACACAATGAGCAGTTCTTC. Protein: CASSNPGLAGGPHNEQFF.

The chain has TRBV7-8 and TRBJ1-5; 7 nucleotides line up with TRBD1. CDR3 length equals 15 residues. CDR1 and CDR2 from the germline V gene are SGHVS and FQNEAQ. Trimming at V came to 0 bases and at J to 4 bases, leaving 3 bases not matched to a gene. CDR3 protein: CASSLAGTVNQPQHF. The CDR3 DNA is TGTGCCAGCAGCTTAGCAGGGACAGTAAATCAGCCCCAGCATTTT. The full variable domain, with the rest looked up from reference TRBV7-8 and TRBJ1-5, is GAGVSQSPRYKVAKRGQDVALRCDPISGHVSLFWYQQALGQGPEFLTYFQNEAQLDKSGLPSDRFFAERPEGSVSTLKIQRTQQEDSAVYLCASSLAGTVNQPQHFGDGTRLSIL.

The chain uses TRBV24-1 and TRBJ1-4; 7 positions agree with TRBD1. The CDR3 totals 15 residues. V lost 3 bases to trimming and J lost 4 bases; unmatched junction nucleotides: 4. Germline assignment: CDR1 KGHDR and CDR2 SFDVKD. CDR3 bases: TGTGCCACCAGTGATAAGGGGGCCCTTAATGAAAAACTGTTTTTT. It encodes CATSDKGALNEKLFF.

The V gene is TRBV12-2, the J gene TRBJ2-3; no check of the table's D call, TRBD1, against the DNA was made. TRBV12-2 is termed a pseudogene. The length of the CDR3 is 12 residues. The CDR3, as DNA: TGTGCAAGTCGCGTCTCAGAACCTACGCAGTATTTT. Translated, it gives CASRVSEPTQYF.

The genes are TRBV19 and TRBJ2-2, with D uncertain. Per the germline V gene, CDR1 is LNHDA and CDR2 is SQIVND (reference sequence). The V and J ends lost 0 bases and 0 bases respectively, with 5 bases between them. The CDR3 has 15 residues. CDR3 bases: TGTGCCAGTAGTATAGAACTGGCGAACACCGGGGAGCTGTTTTTT. Residues: CASSIELANTGELFF.

This clone was detected only a few times. The V gene is TRBV27, the J gene TRBJ2-6; maybe TRBD1 (6 bases). V lost 0 bases and J 0 bases, leaving 9 bases between the germline ends. This CDR3 spans 17 amino acids. The germline gives CDR1 MNHEY, CDR2 SMNVEV (reference sequence). The DNA of the CDR3 is TGTGCCAGCAGTTTATCGACAGGCGGCTCTGGGGCCAACGTCCTGACTTTC. The encoded protein is CASSLSTGGSGANVLTF.

This clone appeared once. The rearrangement joins TRBV7-8 to TRBJ2-3, with 12 bases aligning to TRBD2. CDR1 and CDR2 from the germline V gene are SGHVS and FQNEAQ. This CDR3 has 16 amino acids. The trim removed 2 bases at V and 6 bases at J, leaving 6 bases unmatched. The CDR3 bases are TGTGCCAGCAGCTTACAGACTAGCGGGGGTGGGGATACGCAGTATTTT. This encodes CASSLQTSGGGDTQYF.

The J gene is TRBJ1-6, the V gene TRBV2; 7 bases line up with TRBD1. Germline values: CDR1 SNHLY, CDR2 FYNNEI. After removal of 6 bases from V and 9 bases from J, the junction contained 8 bases not matched to a gene. The CDR3 extends over 14 amino acids. CDR3 region: CASSRDSFGSPLHF. CDR3 nucleotides: TGTGCCAGCAGCAGGGACAGTTTTGGTTCACCCCTCCACTTT.

The gene calls are TRBV5-1 and TRBJ2-4, with 9 bases fitting TRBD1. Trimming cost V 4 bases and J 8 bases; bases outside gene matches: 4. The CDR3 has 13 amino acids. Germline V gene data show CDR1 as SGHRS and CDR2 as YFSETQ. The CDR3 nucleotides are TGCGCCAGCAGCCGGACAGGGGTCGACATTCAGTACTTC. Residues: CASSRTGVDIQYF. Full variable domain (rest looked up from reference TRBV5-1 and TRBJ2-4): KAGVTQTPRYLIKTRGQQVTLSCSPISGHRSVSWYQQTPGQGLQFLFEYFSETQRNKGNFPGRFSGRQFSNSRSEMNVSTLELGDSALYLCASSRTGVDIQYFGAGTRLSVL.

V gene TRBV24-1 combines with J gene TRBJ2-1, with D uncertain. Germline V gene data show CDR1 as KGHDR and CDR2 as SFDVKD. This CDR3 is 14 amino acids long. The ends were cut back, 4 bases at V and 1 base at J, with 7 bases in the middle. In nucleotides, the CDR3 is TGTGCCACCAGTGACCCCCGGTCCTACAATGAGCAGTTCTTC. It specifies CATSDPRSYNEQFF.

The V gene is TRBV28, the J gene TRBJ1-4; D possibly corresponds to TRBD1 (5 bases). Germline V CDR1 and CDR2: MDHEN, SYDVKM. V was trimmed by 3 bases and J by 7 bases, leaving 12 bases between them. The CDR3 is 14 amino acids. CDR3 loop: CASSFYGGGEKLFF. CDR3 DNA sequence: TGTGCCAGCAGTTTTTATGGGGGGGGTGAAAAACTGTTTTTT.

V and J are TRBV18 and TRBJ2-2, with 8 bases lining up with TRBD1. From germline, CDR1 is KGHSH and CDR2 LQKENI. CDR3 length equals 15 residues. V lost 3 bases and J lost 6; bases outside the gene matches: 6. Written as DNA, the CDR3 is TGTGCCAGCTCACCGTTCGAGACAGGGGCCGGGGAGCTGTTTTTT. Amino acids: CASSPFETGAGELFF.